Below, 23 T cell receptor beta chains from the same sample are listed, as sequenced in a study of T cell clones after liver transplantation. The protocol was immunoSEQ multiplex PCR, while the TCRdb copy is restricted to in-frame clones and leaves out a portion. Seen here are tens of thousands of clones, over 65% observed once, and the top ten hold 2.5% to 3.5%. The specimen was CD4+ T cells from blood, collected at the 22-month timepoint. The receptors were sampled from a human patient who received a liver transplant. Some T cells may originate from the graft donor.

The chain is built from TRBV7-9 and TRBJ1-1; no clear D. The germline V gene has CDR1 SEHNR and CDR2 FQNEAQ (reference sequence). This CDR3 has 12 amino acids. Trimming removed 1 base from V and 11 bases from J, with 11 bases in between. DNA for the CDR3: TGTGCCAGCAGCTTAGAGGCTGGCGGGGCTTTCTTT. This sequence encodes CASSLEAGGAFF.

In DNA, the CDR3 is TGTGCCAGCAGCTCGGGGGCCTCCGGTGAGACCCAGTACTTC. Protein: CASSSGASGETQYF. The chain combines TRBV9 with TRBJ2-5; D is perhaps TRBD1 or TRBD2 (6 bases each). This CDR3 has 14 amino acids. Germline assignment: CDR1 SGDLS and CDR2 YYNGEE. Trimming took 4 bases from V and 5 from J, leaving 15 bases between them.

The chain has TRBV18 and TRBJ1-2; TRBD1 might be the D (5 bases). The V end was cut by 3 bases, the J end by 2 bases, with 13 bases between. This CDR3 has 15 amino acids. Germline CDR1 and CDR2: KGHSH and LQKENI. This chain's CDR3 is CASSPLGGLNYGYTF. The DNA for the CDR3 is TGTGCCAGCTCACCCCTGGGGGGGTTGAACTATGGCTACACCTTC.

The chain links TRBV7-9 to TRBJ2-1; TRBD2 might be the D (5 bases). V lost 2 bases, J lost 1 base, and 9 bases lay in between. The V gene's germline CDR1 is SEHNR and CDR2 FQNEAQ (reference sequence). The CDR3 runs to 15 residues. The CDR3 is CASSLTRGSYNEQFF. DNA of the CDR3: TGTGCCAGCAGCTTAACTCGCGGGTCCTACAATGAGCAGTTCTTC. The full variable domain, rest sourced from reference TRBV7-9 and TRBJ2-1, is DTGVSQNPRHKITKRGQNVTFRCDPISEHNRLYWYRQTLGQGPEFLTYFQNEAQLEKSRLLSDRFSAERPKGSFSTLEIQRTEQGDSAMYLCASSLTRGSYNEQFFGPGTRLTVL.

The chain employs TRBV4-1 and TRBJ2-6; D is undetermined. The CDR3 is made up of 16 amino acids. CDR1 and CDR2 from the germline V gene are MGHRA and YSYEKL. V lost 0 bases, J lost 2 bases, and 8 bases lay in between. CDR3 residues: CASSQEVATGANVLTF. DNA of the CDR3: TGCGCCAGCAGCCAAGAGGTAGCAACTGGGGCCAACGTCCTGACTTTC.

J is TRBJ1-5 and V is TRBV4-1; D is uncertain. Trimming cost V 2 bases and J 0 bases, with 11 bases left between them. Germline values: CDR1 MGHRA, CDR2 YSYEKL. This CDR3 region has 16 residues. CDR3 residues: CASSQRSDPSNQPQHF. In DNA form, the CDR3 reads TGCGCCAGCAGCCAAAGGTCAGACCCTAGCAATCAGCCCCAGCATTTT.

The rearrangement joins TRBV14 to TRBJ2-7; D tentatively fits TRBD1 or TRBD2 (5 bases each). Trimming removed 4 bases from V and 6 bases from J, with 19 bases in between. The CDR3 covers 15 residues. The germline gives CDR1 SGHDN, CDR2 FVKESK. The CDR3 reads CASSRGPGTLSEQYF. CDR3 DNA: TGTGCCAGCAGCCGGGGTCCGGGGACGCTCAGCGAGCAGTACTTC.

The rearrangement joins TRBV9 to TRBJ2-3; a possible D gene is TRBD2 (7 bases). This CDR3 comprises 17 residues. V lost 0 bases, J lost 6 bases, and 20 bases lay in between. The germline CDR1 and CDR2 sequences are SGDLS and YYNGEE. CDR3 sequence (DNA): TGTGCCAGCAGCGTAGCCCAAGGGGGGGCCGCCTACGATACGCAGTATTTT. It codes for CASSVAQGGAAYDTQYF.

V gene TRBV5-1 combines with J gene TRBJ2-2, with TRBD2 matching over 8 bases. From germline, CDR1 is SGHRS and CDR2 YFSETQ. The V and J ends lost 7 bases and 1 base, in that order; junction bases with no gene match: 6. This CDR3 region has 15 residues. DNA of the CDR3: TGCGCCAGCCGAGCGGGGGTGGTGAACACCGGGGAGCTGTTTTTT. Amino acid sequence: CASRAGVVNTGELFF.

The chain joins TRBV5-5 to TRBJ1-4; D may be TRBD1 (6 bases). The CDR3 runs to 14 residues. Per the germline V gene, CDR1 is SGHKS and CDR2 is YYEKEE (reference sequence). Trimming took off 2 bases at V and 5 bases at J, with 10 bases between the two ends. The CDR3 bases are TGTGCCAGCAGCTTCAGGCAGGGGAATGAAAAACTGTTTTTT. Residues: CASSFRQGNEKLFF.

This chain uses TRBV14 with TRBJ2-1; D remains ambiguous. The CDR3 is 14 residues long. CDR1 and CDR2 from the germline V gene are SGHDN and FVKESK. Deletions cut 4 bases from V and 4 bases from J, with 11 bases between. CDR3 DNA sequence: TGTGCCAGCAGCCCCCGGAACATTTACAATGAGCAGTTCTTC. This encodes CASSPRNIYNEQFF.

This clone is a singleton in its sample. This rearrangement joins TRBV7-6 to TRBJ1-1, with a possible D match to TRBD1 (6 bases). Trimming removed 4 bases at V and 3 bases at J, with 9 bases between. This CDR3 contains 13 residues. Germline V gives CDR1 SGHVS, CDR2 FNYEAQ. In nucleotides, the CDR3 is TGTGCCAGCAGCTCTAACAGGGACACTGAAGCTTTCTTT. It yields the protein CASSSNRDTEAFF.

The chain carries TRBV7-2 and TRBJ2-2, with TRBD1 matching 10 bases. This CDR3 region has 16 residues. V lost 1 base, J lost 4 bases, and 3 bases stayed unmatched. Looked up from germline, CDR1 is SGHTA and CDR2 is FQGNSA. CDR3 in amino acids: CASSLGRTGGTGELFF. CDR3 nucleotides: TGTGCCAGCAGCTTAGGACGGACAGGGGGCACCGGGGAGCTGTTTTTT.

The chain couples TRBV21-1 to TRBJ2-5; TRBD2, as called in the table, went unchecked against the DNA. TRBV21-1 is reported as a pseudogene. This CDR3 region has 11 residues. The CDR3 DNA follows: TGTGCCATCTATTCTACGGAGACCCAGTACTTC. Translated, it gives CAIYSTETQYF.

The chain combines TRBV5-1 with TRBJ1-2, with 8 nucleotides matching TRBD1. This CDR3 comprises 14 residues. Germline V gene lookup returns CDR1 SGHRS and CDR2 YFSETQ. Trimming took 4 bases from V and 7 from J; bases not matched to a gene: 9. CDR3 DNA: TGCGCCAGCAGCCAGGGACAGGAAATATTTGGCTACACCTTC. Translated: CASSQGQEIFGYTF.

This CDR3 is CASSWDRGAGTEAFF. CDR3 nucleotides: TGCGCCAGCAGCTGGGACAGGGGGGCCGGCACTGAAGCTTTCTTT. The chain employs TRBV5-1 and TRBJ1-1; TRBD1 agrees at 11 bases. The CDR3 totals 15 residues. After removal of 3 bases from V and 4 bases from J, the junction contained 5 bases not matched to a gene. The germline V gene has CDR1 SGHRS and CDR2 YFSETQ.

The J gene is TRBJ1-1, the V gene TRBV5-1; D may be TRBD1 (5 bases). The CDR3 runs to 15 residues. CDR1 and CDR2 from the germline V gene are SGHRS and YFSETQ. The germline V and J ends were trimmed by 4 bases and 4 bases, with 17 bases remaining between them. The DNA of the CDR3 is TGCGCCAGCAGCGTGGAAACTGACAGCAGCACTGAAGCTTTCTTT. Its protein product is CASSVETDSSTEAFF.

CDR3 in DNA: TGCAGCGTTGAGGGCGGAAGTCGGACCGGGGAGCTGTTTTTT. Protein: CSVEGGSRTGELFF. The chain employs TRBV29-1 and TRBJ2-2, with unresolved D. CDR3 length: 14 amino acids. V lost 3 bases to trimming and J lost 5 bases, with 13 bases between them. Germline lookup yields CDR1 SQVTM and CDR2 ANQGSEA.

V and J are TRBV6-4 and TRBJ1-1; D not resolved. The V end lost 8 bases, the J end lost 1 base, and 11 bases lay between the germline ends. Germline V gene data show CDR1 as MRHNA and CDR2 as SNTAGT. This CDR3 is 13 amino acids long. CDR3 protein: CASAAEGNTEAFF. CDR3 nucleotide sequence: TGTGCCAGCGCGGCAGAGGGGAACACTGAAGCTTTCTTT.

The chain joins TRBV28 to TRBJ2-7; TRBD1 aligns across 8 bases. This CDR3 spans 12 amino acids. V lost 7 bases and J lost 4; bases outside the gene matches: 3. Germline lookup yields CDR1 MDHEN and CDR2 SYDVKM. The CDR3 sequence is CASNTGGYEQYF. CDR3 in DNA: TGTGCCAGCAATACAGGGGGTTACGAGCAGTACTTC.

The chain uses TRBV10-1 and TRBJ2-1; 9 bases are a match to TRBD2. The junction had 4 bases not matched to a gene; V was cut back by 6 bases and J by 4 bases. Germline values: CDR1 WNHNN, CDR2 SYGVQD (reference sequence). CDR3 length: 14 residues. The CDR3 loop reads CASRRSGGYNEQFF. The CDR3 bases are TGCGCCAGCAGACGGAGCGGGGGGTACAATGAGCAGTTCTTC.

V and J are TRBV7-2 and TRBJ2-2; 8 positions match TRBD2. The germline V gene encodes CDR1 SGHTA and CDR2 FQGNSA. V trimming: 1 base; J trimming: 5 bases; junction bases outside the gene matches: 6. The CDR3 sequence is 16 residues long. The CDR3 sequence: CASSLDTPSGTGELFF. The CDR3, as DNA: TGTGCCAGCAGCTTAGATACGCCTAGCGGGACCGGGGAGCTGTTTTTT. Filled out from reference TRBV7-2 and TRBJ2-2, the complete variable domain reads GAGVSQSPSNKVTEKGKDVELRCDPISGHTALYWYRQSLGQGLEFLIYFQGNSAPDKSGLPSDRFSAERTGGSVSTLTIQRTQQEDSAVYLCASSLDTPSGTGELFFGEGSRLTVL.

The chain couples TRBV28 to TRBJ2-4, with D perhaps TRBD2 (5 bases). The CDR3 is 16 amino acids. In germline, CDR1 is MDHEN, CDR2 SYDVKM. The ends were cut back, 1 base at V and 1 base at J, with 11 bases in the middle. The CDR3 loop is CASSLSGSVAKNIQYF. The DNA of the CDR3 is TGTGCCAGCAGTTTATCGGGGAGCGTTGCCAAAAACATTCAGTACTTC.